The clone carrying this T cell receptor (beta chain) was observed a handful of times. Its cognate antigen is unknown. This entry belongs to a study of molecular identifiers for immune sequencing clone quantification. TCRdb analysed the PCR reads with MiXCR anew, one entry per CDR3 protein. This sample carries roughly 93,000 distinct CDR3 sequences, approximately 23% of them seen once, and the ten largest clones take 0.7% to 0.8%. General observations from the study: A shared barcode on identical TCR molecules could lead to underestimated sizes for highly expanded clones.

V gave up 1 base and J gave up 0 bases, with 14 bases separating them. CDR1 is SGHNT and CDR2 is YENEEA in the germline V gene. This CDR3 has 17 amino acids. The chain combines TRBV11-3 with TRBJ2-3; the D call may be TRBD1 or TRBD2 (5 bases each). Sequencing input: naive CD8+ T cells from blood, with Jurkat cell RNA spiked in. Indicated subset: FACS-sorted CD8+CD4-CCR7+CD45RA+ naive T cells. The origin of this receptor is a human donor in good health. Some libraries in this study had Jurkat cell RNA spiked in. DNA of the CDR3: TGTGCCAGCAGCTTAGGTATCACGGGGCTAAGCACAGATACGCAGTATTTT. Translating gives CASSLGITGLSTDTQYF.